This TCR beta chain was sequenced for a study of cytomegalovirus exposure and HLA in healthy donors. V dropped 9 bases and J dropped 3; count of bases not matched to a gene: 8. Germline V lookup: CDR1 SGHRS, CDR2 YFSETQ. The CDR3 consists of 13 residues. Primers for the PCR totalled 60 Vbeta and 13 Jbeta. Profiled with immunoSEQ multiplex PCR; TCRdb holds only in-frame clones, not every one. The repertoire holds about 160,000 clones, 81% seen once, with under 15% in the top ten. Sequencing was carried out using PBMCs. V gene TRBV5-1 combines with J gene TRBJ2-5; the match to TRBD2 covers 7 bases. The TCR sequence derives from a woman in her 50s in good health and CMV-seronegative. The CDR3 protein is CATGPGGEETQYF. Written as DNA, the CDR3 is TGCGCCACCGGCCCGGGAGGCGAAGAGACCCAGTACTTC.